Listed below are T cell receptor beta chains from one sample, sequenced in a study of beta chain features in type 1 diabetes. Profiled with immunoSEQ multiplex PCR; TCRdb holds only in-frame clones, not every one. Of some 660,000 clones in the sample, over 11% are singletons; the top ten hold 0.04%. The sequenced material came from naive CD4+ T cells from blood. The receptors stem from a man between 18 and 29 years old with type 1 diabetes. Each CDR3 is given with its conserved first and last residue. Each record gives: CDR3 protein, CDR3 DNA, D gene, V gene, J gene, clone size. D genes are given only for firm matches. Only part of the rows carry a size: once, few, many, or a class if the clone is expanded.

CDR3 protein: CSVEGAEVGAFF; CDR3 DNA: TGCAGCGTTGAGGGGGCCGAGGTTGGGGCTTTCTTT; D gene: .; V gene: TRBV29-1; J gene: TRBJ1-1; clone size: .
CDR3 protein: CASSRGQGQGSYGYTF; CDR3 DNA: TGCGCCAGCAGCCGAGGACAGGGGCAAGGGAGTTATGGCTACACCTTC; D gene: TRBD1; V gene: TRBV4-1; J gene: TRBJ1-2; clone size: few
CDR3 protein: CASSQDNRPTDTQYF; CDR3 DNA: TGTGCCAGCAGCCAAGATAACCGGCCCACAGATACGCAGTATTTT; D gene: .; V gene: TRBV14; J gene: TRBJ2-3; clone size: .
CDR3 protein: CSVVGQMNTEAFF; CDR3 DNA: TGCAGCGTTGTAGGACAGATGAACACTGAAGCTTTCTTT; D gene: .; V gene: TRBV29-1; J gene: TRBJ1-1; clone size: few
CDR3 protein: CASSQDRGTGRGTGARAQYF; CDR3 DNA: TGCGCCAGCAGCCAAGATCGAGGGACAGGCCGGGGGACAGGGGCGAGGGCCCAGTACTTC; D gene: TRBD1; V gene: TRBV4-1; J gene: TRBJ2-5; clone size: few
CDR3 protein: CSVTTGEGNEKLFF; CDR3 DNA: TGCAGCGTAACCACAGGGGAGGGTAATGAAAAACTGTTTTTT; D gene: TRBD1; V gene: TRBV29-1; J gene: TRBJ1-4; clone size: .
CDR3 protein: CASSSRRHTEAFF; CDR3 DNA: TGTGCCAGCAGTTCAAGACGTCACACTGAAGCTTTCTTT; D gene: .; V gene: TRBV27; J gene: TRBJ1-1; clone size: few
CDR3 protein: CASSENRNTEAFF; CDR3 DNA: TGTGCCAGCAGTGAAAACAGGAACACTGAAGCTTTCTTT; D gene: .; V gene: TRBV2; J gene: TRBJ1-1; clone size: few
CDR3 protein: CAWGGLSRDEQYF; CDR3 DNA: TGTGCCTGGGGGGGTCTCTCCAGGGACGAGCAGTACTTC; D gene: .; V gene: TRBV30; J gene: TRBJ2-7; clone size: few
CDR3 protein: CATSSTKQGLAGGELFF; CDR3 DNA: TGTGCCACCAGCAGTACAAAACAGGGTTTGGCAGGCGGGGAGCTGTTTTTT; D gene: .; V gene: TRBV15; J gene: TRBJ2-2; clone size: .
CDR3 protein: CATSREFGTSGRPEQFF; CDR3 DNA: TGTGCCACCAGCAGAGAGTTTGGGACTAGCGGGAGGCCTGAGCAGTTCTTC; D gene: TRBD2; V gene: TRBV15; J gene: TRBJ2-1; clone size: few
CDR3 protein: CASSGSSGRAGELFF; CDR3 DNA: TGTGCCAGCAGCGGATCGTCTGGGCGCGCCGGGGAGCTGTTTTTT; D gene: .; V gene: TRBV7-9; J gene: TRBJ2-2; clone size: few
CDR3 protein: CSVSHEQYF; CDR3 DNA: TGCAGTGTTTCCCACGAGCAGTACTTC; D gene: .; V gene: TRBV20-1; J gene: TRBJ2-7; clone size: .
CDR3 protein: CASSGAPSIAGTQYF; CDR3 DNA: TGTGCCAGCAGTGGAGCCCCGTCGATAGCGGGAACGCAGTATTTT; D gene: TRBD2; V gene: TRBV25-1; J gene: TRBJ2-3; clone size: .
CDR3 protein: CASSRVNTGELFF; CDR3 DNA: TGTGCCAGCTCCAGGGTAAACACCGGGGAGCTGTTTTTT; D gene: .; V gene: TRBV14; J gene: TRBJ2-2; clone size: .
CDR3 protein: CSARIYEQYF; CDR3 DNA: TGCAGTGCTAGAATCTACGAGCAGTACTTC; D gene: .; V gene: TRBV20-1; J gene: TRBJ2-7; clone size: few
CDR3 protein: CASSPQGAGGELFF; CDR3 DNA: TGTGCCAGCAGTCCTCAGGGGGCGGGCGGGGAGCTGTTTTTT; D gene: TRBD1; V gene: TRBV27; J gene: TRBJ2-2; clone size: .
CDR3 protein: CSVTGGGRAVEQFF; CDR3 DNA: TGCAGCGTCACGGGAGGCGGGAGGGCCGTTGAGCAGTTCTTC; D gene: TRBD2; V gene: TRBV29-1; J gene: TRBJ2-1; clone size: few
CDR3 protein: CASSSSAQTGKDSPLHF; CDR3 DNA: TGTGCCAGCAGTTCCTCCGCCCAGACAGGGAAGGACTCACCCCTCCACTTT; D gene: TRBD1; V gene: TRBV28; J gene: TRBJ1-6; clone size: .
CDR3 protein: CASTQWDRGNTGELFF; CDR3 DNA: TGCGCCAGCACCCAGTGGGACAGGGGTAACACCGGGGAGCTGTTTTTT; D gene: TRBD1; V gene: TRBV10-2; J gene: TRBJ2-2; clone size: .
CDR3 protein: CASSSGGFYEQYF; CDR3 DNA: TGTGCCAGCAGCAGCGGGGGATTCTACGAGCAGTACTTC; D gene: TRBD2; V gene: TRBV6-5; J gene: TRBJ2-7; clone size: .
CDR3 protein: CAWYTEGTGYEQYF; CDR3 DNA: TGTGCCTGGTACACCGAGGGTACCGGCTACGAGCAGTACTTC; D gene: .; V gene: TRBV30; J gene: TRBJ2-7; clone size: few
CDR3 protein: CASSLGALDNQPQHF; CDR3 DNA: TGCGCCAGCAGCTTGGGGGCCCTCGACAATCAGCCCCAGCATTTT; D gene: .; V gene: TRBV5-1; J gene: TRBJ1-5; clone size: few
CDR3 protein: CASSSQAGSTYEQYF; CDR3 DNA: TGCGCCAGCAGCTCGCAAGCGGGAAGTACCTACGAGCAGTACTTC; D gene: TRBD2; V gene: TRBV5-1; J gene: TRBJ2-7; clone size: .
CDR3 protein: CASSSGQGSYGYTF; CDR3 DNA: TGTGCCAGCAGTTCCGGACAGGGTAGCTATGGCTACACCTTC; D gene: TRBD1; V gene: TRBV6-6; J gene: TRBJ1-2; clone size: few
CDR3 protein: CASSKDRAFEAFF; CDR3 DNA: TGTGCCAGCAGCAAGGACAGGGCTTTTGAAGCTTTCTTT; D gene: TRBD1; V gene: TRBV5-4; J gene: TRBJ1-1; clone size: few
CDR3 protein: CASSSESYEQYF; CDR3 DNA: TGTGCCAGCAGCTCCGAATCCTACGAGCAGTACTTC; D gene: .; V gene: TRBV7-9; J gene: TRBJ2-7; clone size: few
CDR3 protein: CAWNANSPLHF; CDR3 DNA: TGTGCCTGGAACGCAAATTCACCCCTCCACTTT; D gene: .; V gene: TRBV30; J gene: TRBJ1-6; clone size: few
CDR3 protein: CASSPIRAASPVAEAFF; CDR3 DNA: TGTGCCAGTAGCCCGATTAGGGCTGCATCACCGGTGGCTGAAGCTTTCTTT; D gene: .; V gene: TRBV19; J gene: TRBJ1-1; clone size: .
CDR3 protein: CASSSRQGEETQYF; CDR3 DNA: TGCGCCAGCAGCTCCCGACAGGGAGAAGAGACCCAGTACTTC; D gene: TRBD1; V gene: TRBV5-1; J gene: TRBJ2-5; clone size: .
CDR3 protein: CAWSPGNEQFF; CDR3 DNA: TGTGCCTGGTCCCCAGGGAATGAGCAGTTCTTC; D gene: .; V gene: TRBV30; J gene: TRBJ2-1; clone size: few
CDR3 protein: CSVFGQVLRGDTQYF; CDR3 DNA: TGCAGCGTTTTTGGACAGGTGCTACGGGGGGATACGCAGTATTTT; D gene: .; V gene: TRBV29-1; J gene: TRBJ2-3; clone size: .
CDR3 protein: CASSSPPGMNTEAFF; CDR3 DNA: TGTGCCAGCAGTTCCCCCCCGGGTATGAACACTGAAGCTTTCTTT; D gene: .; V gene: TRBV27; J gene: TRBJ1-1; clone size: few
CDR3 protein: CASMRGLLRHQPQHF; CDR3 DNA: TGTGCCAGCATGAGGGGGCTGCTAAGGCATCAGCCCCAGCATTTT; D gene: TRBD1; V gene: TRBV7-3; J gene: TRBJ1-5; clone size: few
CDR3 protein: CASSLQGFNQPQHF; CDR3 DNA: TGTGCCAGCAGCCTACAGGGCTTTAATCAGCCCCAGCATTTT; D gene: .; V gene: TRBV7-9; J gene: TRBJ1-5; clone size: .
CDR3 protein: CASTVDRENIQYF; CDR3 DNA: TGTGCCAGCACGGTGGACAGGGAAAACATTCAGTACTTC; D gene: TRBD1; V gene: TRBV6-1; J gene: TRBJ2-4; clone size: few
CDR3 protein: CASSQDLGRSNEKLFF; CDR3 DNA: TGTGCCAGCAGCCAAGATTTGGGGCGATCGAATGAAAAACTGTTTTTT; D gene: .; V gene: TRBV14; J gene: TRBJ1-4; clone size: few
CDR3 protein: CASSPGLAKNIQYF; CDR3 DNA: TGTGCCAGCAGCCCCGGCCTAGCCAAAAACATTCAGTACTTC; D gene: .; V gene: TRBV7-2; J gene: TRBJ2-4; clone size: few
CDR3 protein: CAISYTRQDTEAFF; CDR3 DNA: TGTGCCATCAGCTATACCCGACAGGACACTGAAGCTTTCTTT; D gene: .; V gene: TRBV10-3; J gene: TRBJ1-1; clone size: .
CDR3 protein: CASSARVIGETQYF; CDR3 DNA: TGTGCCAGCTCAGCTAGGGTGATCGGGGAGACCCAGTACTTC; D gene: .; V gene: TRBV18; J gene: TRBJ2-5; clone size: few
CDR3 protein: CASSPVHGPRLAFF; CDR3 DNA: TGTGCCAGCAGCCCGGTCCACGGTCCGAGGCTGGCTTTCTTT; D gene: .; V gene: TRBV7-9; J gene: TRBJ1-1; clone size: .
CDR3 protein: CASSAPGSSYNEQFF; CDR3 DNA: TGTGCCAGCAGCGCCCCGGGGTCCTCCTACAATGAGCAGTTCTTC; D gene: .; V gene: TRBV14; J gene: TRBJ2-1; clone size: few
CDR3 protein: CASSRTGISSGANVLTF; CDR3 DNA: TGTGCCAGCAGCCGGACAGGGATTAGCTCTGGGGCCAACGTCCTGACTTTC; D gene: TRBD1; V gene: TRBV5-4; J gene: TRBJ2-6; clone size: .
CDR3 protein: CASSLGLAGGLNEQFF; CDR3 DNA: TGTGCCAGCAGCTTAGGGCTAGCGGGAGGGCTCAATGAGCAGTTCTTC; D gene: TRBD2; V gene: TRBV11-2; J gene: TRBJ2-1; clone size: few
CDR3 protein: CASSQQGAEAFF; CDR3 DNA: TGTGCCAGCAGTCAACAGGGGGCGGAAGCTTTCTTT; D gene: TRBD1; V gene: TRBV9; J gene: TRBJ1-1; clone size: .
CDR3 protein: CASRTGRVYNEQFF; CDR3 DNA: TGTGCCAGCAGAACGGGAAGGGTTTACAATGAGCAGTTCTTC; D gene: .; V gene: TRBV6-6; J gene: TRBJ2-1; clone size: few
CDR3 protein: CASSTGGTVISYEQYF; CDR3 DNA: TGTGCCAGCAGTACCGGGGGGACAGTGATCTCCTACGAGCAGTACTTC; D gene: .; V gene: TRBV28; J gene: TRBJ2-7; clone size: .
CDR3 protein: CASSFVYEQYF; CDR3 DNA: TGTGCCAGCAGCTTTGTGTACGAGCAGTACTTC; D gene: .; V gene: TRBV7-9; J gene: TRBJ2-7; clone size: few
CDR3 protein: CAISESADYGYTF; CDR3 DNA: TGTGCCATCAGTGAGTCGGCCGACTATGGCTACACCTTC; D gene: .; V gene: TRBV10-3; J gene: TRBJ1-2; clone size: .